These 5 T cell receptor beta chains share one sample of origin, sequenced in a study of blood T cells in healthy people across ages. Through a sample-barcoded 5' primer and a J-beta primer mix, a second PCR was run for roughly 7 to 12 cycles. TCRdb independently ran MiXCR on the 5' RACE reads; one entry per CDR3 protein. The data hold about a million distinct CDR3 sequences, with around 48% observed a single time. The specimen was blood. These receptors all come from a man in his thirties or forties in good health.

This chain connects TRBV25-1 to TRBJ1-5; no clear D gene. The CDR3 runs 13 residues. V lost 4 bases, J lost 3 bases, and 7 bases lay in between. From germline, CDR1 is MGHDK and CDR2 SYGVNS. DNA for the CDR3: TGTGCCAGCAGTGGGCCTCTCAATCAGCCCCAGCATTTT. It encodes CASSGPLNQPQHF.

This clonotype was seen more than once but under ten times. The chain employs TRBV28 and TRBJ1-2; D possibly corresponds to TRBD1 (5 bases). The CDR3 is 13 residues long. Trimming took off 4 bases at V and 2 bases at J, with 8 bases between the two ends. Germline V gene data show CDR1 as MDHEN and CDR2 as SYDVKM. The CDR3 region has the DNA TGTGCCAGCAGTTGGGGCAGCAACTATGGCTACACCTTC. Translated: CASSWGSNYGYTF.

The J gene is TRBJ2-7, the V gene TRBV14; TRBD1 matches at 7 bases. The CDR3 is 13 residues long. Germline CDR1 is SGHDN and CDR2 is FVKESK. The trim removed 4 bases at V and 7 bases at J, leaving 7 bases unmatched. The CDR3 spells CASSRRQGGEQYF. The CDR3 nucleotides read TGTGCCAGCAGCCGTAGACAGGGTGGAGAGCAGTACTTC.

The J gene is TRBJ2-1, the V gene TRBV5-1; weak D call: TRBD2 (5 bases). The V gene lost 4 bases and the J gene lost 10 bases, with 15 bases spanning the gap. Germline V gene sequence: CDR1 SGHRS, CDR2 YFSETQ. The CDR3 loop spans 13 amino acids. The CDR3 DNA follows: TGCGCCAGCAGCGCCCGGGGAATCAGCGAGCAGTTCTTC. The encoded protein is CASSARGISEQFF.

This chain joins TRBV5-1 and TRBJ2-3; no reliable D call. Trimming took off 1 base at V and 6 bases at J, with 12 bases between the two ends. Germline loops: CDR1 SGHRS, CDR2 YFSETQ. This CDR3 spans 14 amino acids. The CDR3 bases are TGCGCCAGCAGCTTGTCGGCTAATCCGGATACGCAGTATTTT. This translates into CASSLSANPDTQYF.